This is a list of T cell receptor beta chains from one sample in a study of T cell changes during pregnancy in multiple sclerosis. Sequenced by immunoSEQ multiplex PCR; TCRdb stores in-frame clones only, minus some. The data show 50,000 to 80,000 clones, with more than 90% seen just once and 1.4% held by the top ten. Sequenced here: peripheral blood, sampled in the second trimester of pregnancy. The receptors derive from a female donor with multiple sclerosis, enrolled in a pregnancy study. The CDR3 runs from the conserved cysteine through the conserved F or W. Fields, in order: D gene, clone size, J gene, V gene, CDR3 length, CDR3 protein, CDR3 DNA. D genes are given only for firm matches. Clone size is stated in some rows and not others, as once, few, many or a class when expanded.

>TRBD2|-|TRBJ2-1|TRBV6-5|16
CASSSYLAGGPNEQFF
TGTGCCAGCAGTTCCTACCTAGCGGGAGGGCCGAATGAGCAGTTCTTC
>TRBD2|-|TRBJ2-7|TRBV5-4|15
CASSFLGRDVHEQYF
TGTGCCAGCAGCTTCCTCGGGAGGGACGTCCACGAGCAGTACTTC
>TRBD2|-|TRBJ2-5|TRBV6-4|15
CASRRCSGRGETQYF
TGTGCCAGCAGGCGGTGTAGCGGGAGGGGGGAGACCCAGTACTTC
>TRBD1|-|TRBJ1-4|TRBV5-6|16
CASSPGQVATNEKLFF
TGTGCCAGCAGTCCCGGACAGGTTGCAACTAATGAAAAACTGTTTTTT
>TRBD2|-|TRBJ2-7|TRBV5-1|15
CASSLGLAGPYEQYF
TGCGCCAGCAGCTTGGGGCTAGCGGGCCCCTACGAGCAGTACTTC
>-|-|TRBJ2-3|TRBV30|15
CAYNAGRGSTDTQYF
TGTGCATACAACGCAGGGCGGGGTAGCACAGATACGCAGTATTTT
>-|-|TRBJ1-1|TRBV7-3|13
CASSPGGDTEAFF
TGTGCCAGCAGCCCCGGGGGAGACACTGAAGCTTTCTTT
>-|-|TRBJ1-5|TRBV28|17
CASSLYEGQPLNQPQHF
TGTGCCAGCAGTCTATACGAGGGACAACCCCTCAATCAGCCCCAGCATTTT
>TRBD2|-|TRBJ2-3|TRBV7-6|17
CASSLAGGPLGTDTQYF
TGTGCCAGCAGCTTAGCGGGAGGGCCCTTAGGCACAGATACGCAGTATTTT
>-|-|TRBJ2-1|TRBV9|13
CASSVNRVTEQFF
TGTGCCAGCAGCGTAAACAGGGTAACTGAGCAGTTCTTC
>-|-|TRBJ2-1|TRBV5-1|15
CASSSRQEWLGEQFF
TGCGCCAGCAGCTCCCGACAGGAATGGTTGGGTGAGCAGTTCTTC
>TRBD1|once|TRBJ2-2|TRBV5-4|17
CASSSERTGLSPGELFF
TGTGCCAGCAGCTCTGAACGGACAGGGCTCTCTCCCGGGGAGCTGTTTTTT
>-|few|TRBJ2-4|TRBV25-1|15
CASSASGVSGDIQYF
TGTGCCAGCAGTGCGTCCGGGGTCTCGGGGGACATTCAGTACTTC
>TRBD1|medium-sized|TRBJ1-4|TRBV9|14
CASSARTGNEKLFF
TGTGCCAGCAGCGCCAGGACAGGGAACGAAAAACTGTTTTTT
>TRBD1|-|TRBJ2-7|TRBV5-4|13
CASTRDRSYEQYF
TGTGCCAGCACCCGGGACAGATCCTACGAGCAGTACTTC